The 14 T cell receptor beta chains below were found in one sample sequenced in a study of early T cells in non-severe SARS-CoV-2 infection. Each CDR3 protein gets one entry after TCRdb re-called the 5' RACE reads with MiXCR. The repertoire holds 50,000 or so distinct CDR3 sequences, roughly an eighth seen once, with about a tenth in the top ten. The sample was whole blood. Source of these receptors: an adult who was a healthcare worker with PCR-confirmed SARS-CoV-2 infection or an uninfected control (not recorded which).

This chain uses TRBV29-1 with TRBJ2-3; D uncertain. Germline V gene sequence: CDR1 SQVTM, CDR2 ANQGSEA. The ends were cut back, 7 bases at V and 5 bases at J, with 10 bases in the middle. This CDR3 has 11 amino acids. The CDR3 coding sequence is TGCAGCGGCTCCACCGGAGATACGCAGTATTTT. Protein: CSGSTGDTQYF.

This clonotype was recorded many times. The chain uses TRBV11-2 and TRBJ2-2; D remains ambiguous. Germline-derived CDR1 and CDR2 are SGHAT and FQNNGV. This CDR3 comprises 12 residues. Trimming took 0 bases from V and 9 from J, leaving 5 bases between them. The CDR3 is CASSLDAWELFF. In nucleotides, the CDR3 is TGTGCCAGCAGCTTAGATGCTTGGGAGCTGTTTTTT. Full variable domain (remainder filled in from reference TRBV11-2 and TRBJ2-2): EAGVAQSPRYKIIEKRQSVAFWCNPISGHATLYWYQQILGQGPKLLIQFQNNGVVDDSQLPKDRFSAERLKGVDSTLKIQPAKLEDSAVYLCASSLDAWELFFGEGSRLTVL.

This clonotype has a count of ten or more. The CDR3 coding sequence is TGTGCCAGCAGTTCAGGCTATAATCAGCCCCAGCATTTT. This sequence encodes CASSSGYNQPQHF. The J gene is TRBJ1-5, the V gene TRBV6-5; D gene ambiguous. Germline assignment: CDR1 MNHEY and CDR2 SVGAGI. This CDR3 has 13 amino acids. Trimming removed 4 bases from V and 4 bases from J, with 8 bases in between.

This clonotype was recorded many times. The chain is built from TRBV5-1 and TRBJ1-6; 9 nucleotides agree with TRBD1. Germline CDR1 and CDR2: SGHRS and YFSETQ. The CDR3 totals 14 residues. V lost 4 bases and J lost 10; bases outside the gene matches: 6. This CDR3 reads CASSAGQGESPLHF. DNA for the CDR3: TGCGCCAGCAGCGCGGGACAGGGAGAATCACCCCTCCACTTT.

The gene calls are TRBV7-3 and TRBJ2-3; no clear D gene. The V end was cut by 0 bases, the J end by 7 bases, with 5 bases between. The CDR3 is 12 amino acids. Germline V gene data show CDR1 as SGHTA and CDR2 as FQGTGA. The CDR3, as DNA: TGTGCCAGCAGCTTAACGTTCCATACGCAGTATTTT. This sequence encodes CASSLTFHTQYF.

The chain couples TRBV2 to TRBJ2-7; D gene uncertain. The germline CDR1 and CDR2 sequences are SNHLY and FYNNEI. V dropped 7 bases and J dropped 6 bases, with 13 bases sitting between them. The CDR3 has 12 amino acids. CDR3 loop: CASNADSAEQYF. The CDR3 DNA is TGTGCCAGCAATGCAGACTCCGCCGAGCAGTACTTC.

In its sample, this clonotype was seen many times. The rearrangement joins TRBV19 to TRBJ1-4; D is unclear. CDR3 length equals 13 residues. Germline V CDR1 and CDR2: LNHDA, SQIVND (reference sequence). Trimming removed 10 bases from V and 0 bases from J, with 9 bases in between. The CDR3 loop reads CATSVATNEKLFF. As DNA, the CDR3 is TGTGCCACCTCAGTTGCAACTAATGAAAAACTGTTTTTT.

This rearrangement joins TRBV4-1 to TRBJ1-5, with D possibly TRBD1 on 5 matching bases. The germline V and J ends were trimmed by 0 bases and 5 bases, with 8 bases remaining between them. The CDR3 runs to 14 residues. The germline CDR1 and CDR2 sequences are MGHRA and YSYEKL. CDR3 amino acids: CASSQERGYQPQHF. Written as DNA, the CDR3 is TGCGCCAGCAGCCAAGAGAGGGGTTATCAGCCCCAGCATTTT.

This clonotype has a count of ten or more. The rearrangement links TRBV30 to TRBJ2-1, with 8 bases lining up with TRBD2. V was pared by 4 bases and J by 0 bases, with 11 bases of the junction left unmatched. The CDR3 covers 17 residues. Germline values: CDR1 GTSNPN, CDR2 SVGIG (reference sequence). CDR3 protein: CAWKSLSGVSSYNEQFF. CDR3 DNA sequence: TGTGCCTGGAAGTCCCTTAGCGGGGTTAGCTCCTACAATGAGCAGTTCTTC.

The chain carries TRBV19 and TRBJ1-5, with 10 bases matching TRBD1. Looked up from germline, CDR1 is LNHDA and CDR2 is SQIVND (reference sequence). This CDR3 comprises 15 residues. V lost 7 bases, J lost 2 bases, and 5 bases stayed unmatched. Here the CDR3 reads CASIRQGAGNQPQHF. CDR3 nucleotide sequence: TGTGCCAGTATCCGACAGGGGGCAGGCAATCAGCCCCAGCATTTT.

This clonotype was observed many times. An end of the junction does not agree with germline; a read error may underlie this. The rearrangement uses TRBV7-9 and TRBJ1-2; D remains ambiguous. CDR3 length: 13 amino acids. Germline CDR1 and CDR2: SEHNR and FQNEAQ (reference sequence). The CDR3, as DNA: TGTGCCAGCAGCTTATACAGTAACGATGGCTACACCTTC. Its protein product is CASSLYSNDGYTF. The full variable domain, with the rest looked up from reference TRBV7-9 and TRBJ1-2, is DTGVSQNPRHKITKRGQNVTFRCDPISEHNRLYWYRQTLGQGPEFLTYFQNEAQLEKSRLLSDRFSAERPKGSFSTLEIQRTEQGDSAMYLCASSLYSNDGYTFGSGTRLTVV.

This clonotype was seen at least ten times. The rearrangement joins TRBV12-5 to TRBJ2-6; maybe TRBD2 (5 bases). V lost 7 bases, J lost 2 bases, and 27 bases lay in between. The CDR3 runs 20 residues. The germline CDR1 and CDR2 sequences are LGHNT and FRNRAP. CDR3 loop: CASAYRLLHPEDTGANVLTF. As DNA, the CDR3 is TGTGCTAGTGCCTACCGACTCTTACACCCGGAGGATACTGGGGCCAACGTCCTGACTTTC. Using reference TRBV12-5 and TRBJ2-6 for the parts outside the CDR3, the full variable domain is DARVTQTPRHKVTEMGQEVTMRCQPILGHNTVFWYRQTMMQGLELLAYFRNRAPLDDSGMPKDRFSAEMPDATLATLKIQPSEPRDSAVYFCASAYRLLHPEDTGANVLTFGAGSRLTVL.

The chain is built from TRBV27 and TRBJ1-3; TRBD1 might be the D (5 bases). V was shortened by 1 base and J by 0 bases, with 16 bases between the two germline ends. There are 18 residues in the CDR3. Germline V gene sequence: CDR1 MNHEY, CDR2 SMNVEV (reference sequence). For the CDR3, the DNA is TGTGCCAGCAGTTTATTTGGCTTGGGACCCAGCTCTGGAAACACCATATATTTT. This gives the protein CASSLFGLGPSSGNTIYF.

This clonotype has at least ten counts. The rearrangement uses TRBV5-4 and TRBJ2-3; a weak D match, TRBD2 (6 bases). Germline V gives CDR1 SGHNT, CDR2 YYREEE (reference sequence). Trimming cost V 0 bases and J 7 bases, with 12 bases left between them. The CDR3 is made up of 14 amino acids. CDR3 DNA: TGTGCCAGCAGCTTGGCAATAGCGGCAAATACGCAGTATTTT. Amino acid sequence: CASSLAIAANTQYF.